The rows below give T cell receptor beta chains drawn from one sample of a study of blood T cell repertoires in COVID-19. Libraries were prepared by immunoSEQ multiplex PCR; TCRdb keeps only in-frame clonotypes and omits some of them. The sample lists 150,000 to 200,000 clones, about 89% occurring once. Source material: peripheral blood. The receptors were gathered from a man in his 60s with acute or convalescent COVID-19. The CDR3 runs from the conserved cysteine through the conserved F or W. A D gene is named only where the DNA matches it firmly. Size values are once, few and many counts, or a class for expanded clones, and some rows have none.

d_gene	abundance	v_gene	j_gene	CDR3nt	CDR3aa
TRBD2	-	TRBV2	TRBJ2-1	TGTGCCAGCAGGACCCCCGGAAAGGCGGGGGGCGTGTTGGGCAATGAGCAGTTCTTC	CASRTPGKAGGVLGNEQFF
TRBD1	few	TRBV5-1	TRBJ2-7	TGCGCCAGCCGGACAGGGGACGAGCAGTACTTC	CASRTGDEQYF
-	-	TRBV7-2	TRBJ1-5	TGTGCCAGCAGCTCCAACAGGGTTACCAATCAGCCCCAGCATTTT	CASSSNRVTNQPQHF
TRBD1	-	TRBV19	TRBJ1-2	TGTGCCAGTAGTATTACTGGGACAGGGAATAACTATGGCTACACCTTC	CASSITGTGNNYGYTF
-	-	TRBV20-1	TRBJ2-3	TGCAGTGCTAGTTTCGTTTGGGGGCCCAGCACAGATACGCAGTATTTT	CSASFVWGPSTDTQYF
TRBD2	-	TRBV27	TRBJ2-5	TGTGCCAGCAGTTCCTTCAGCGGGGGGGCTCGCGAGACCCAGTACTTC	CASSSFSGGARETQYF
TRBD1	-	TRBV5-1	TRBJ2-3	TGCGCCAGCAGCACAACAGGGGAATGGACCACAGATACGCAGTATTTT	CASSTTGEWTTDTQYF
TRBD1	-	TRBV9	TRBJ2-7	TGTGCCAGCAGCGTCGGACAGGGAATGAACGAGCAGTACTTC	CASSVGQGMNEQYF
-	many	TRBV6-5	TRBJ1-3	TGTGCCAGCAGTCTCCAGGGTCATCCTGGAAACACCATATATTTT	CASSLQGHPGNTIYF
-	-	TRBV14	TRBJ2-7	TGTGCCAGCAACGTAGCAGGGACACTGGGCGAGCAGTACTTC	CASNVAGTLGEQYF
-	-	TRBV19	TRBJ1-5	TGTGCCAGTAGCCAGACGGGGAGCAATCAGCCCCAGCATTTT	CASSQTGSNQPQHF